This TCR beta chain was profiled in a study of shared clonotypes between healthy human individuals. Study-wide context: Serving as donors were two women and three men, whose ages spanned 18 to 49.

This clone was seen a single time. Its antigen remains unidentified. Study conclusions and caveats: Rarefaction curves obtained for sorted subsets showed sequencing incomplete despite large depth.

This CDR3 has 14 residues. Germline CDR1 is SGHAT and CDR2 is FQNNGV. Trimming shortened V by 1 base and J by 4 bases, and 8 bases separated the two germline ends. Method: immunoSEQ multiplex PCR; TCRdb's copy keeps in-frame clones and lacks some. The data show about 110,000 clones, about 63% seen once. The receptor was isolated from a woman younger than 45 in good health. Specimen: memory CD8+ T cells sorted from blood. Indicated subset: CD45RO+ cells pooled with CCR7-negative TemRA cells. V and J are TRBV11-2 and TRBJ1-5; maybe TRBD1 (5 bases). CDR3 coding DNA: TGTGCCAGCAGCTTAGGGGGGAAAAATCAGCCCCAGCATTTT. It specifies CASSLGGKNQPQHF.